This T cell receptor beta chain was documented in a study of cytomegalovirus exposure and HLA in healthy donors. This clone was detected once. Its target is unknown. This CDR3 has 15 amino acids. The J segment lost 6 bases and the V segment lost 0 bases, leaving 7 bases of the junction unmatched. Germline loops: CDR1 SGHRS, CDR2 YFSETQ. Points from the study as a whole: The authors reported that TCR beta sequences could predict HLA-A and HLA-B alleles. These predictions were accurate for most subjects in the first cohort.

Amplification used 60 Vbeta primers and 13 Jbeta primers. The protocol was immunoSEQ multiplex PCR, while the TCRdb copy is restricted to in-frame clones and leaves out a portion. Among approximately 150,000 clones, around three quarters were seen once, and the ten largest hold under 2%. This chain connects TRBV5-1 to TRBJ1-2; 8 bases align to TRBD1. Material for sequencing was PBMCs. The sequence was obtained from a woman aged 25 to 39 in good health and CMV-seronegative. The CDR3 region is CASSLGGQGTDGYTF. The DNA for the CDR3 is TGCGCCAGCAGCTTGGGCGGACAGGGAACCGATGGCTACACCTTC.